This T cell receptor (beta chain) appears in the sequencing data of a study of blood T cell repertoires in COVID-19. Study information: The United States, Italy and Spain supplied acute and convalescent COVID-19 samples. In each case, the material was cDNA or gDNA derived from T cells, B-cell-depleted T cells, or PBMCs.

The CDR3 covers 12 residues. Trimming stripped 2 bases from V and 7 bases from J, with 6 bases between. Germline CDR1 is MNHNY and CDR2 is SVGAGI (reference sequence). One Seattle source followed patients from active infection through their disease course. In the authors' workflow: Reference gene primer amplification gave estimated nucleated cell counts. Here immunoSEQ multiplex PCR was the method, and the copy in TCRdb shows in-frame clones only, minus some. The DNA gave D and trimming, while V, J and clone size come from that table. Of about 73,000 clones in the sample, roughly three quarters are singletons; the top ten hold 2% to 2.5%.

The chain has TRBV6-6 and TRBJ2-1, with no clear D. The sample taken for sequencing was peripheral blood. The receptor was derived from a man aged 65-85 years with COVID-19, enrolled during active disease. CDR3 sequence reads: CASSYRLNEQFF. For the CDR3, the DNA is TGTGCCAGCAGTTACCGTTTGAATGAGCAGTTCTTC.